These 24 T cell receptor beta chains came from one sample sequenced in a study of T cell repertoires in cytomegalovirus infection. TCRdb used MiXCR to reprocess the reads, holding one entry per CDR3 protein. The sample has 650,000 to 900,000 distinct CDR3 sequences, roughly 29% seen once. No antigens are known for them. The material was cultured CD8+ T cells from PBMCs, obtained from culture after CMV antigen stimulation. The receptors here all came from a human donor in good health (CMV status not recorded). Some clones in this sample may be carry-over from other donors' samples.

This clonotype was counted a few times. CDR3 DNA sequence: TGTGCCAGCAGTCCCTGGGTTAAAGGCAATCAGCCCCAGCATTTT. As protein: CASSPWVKGNQPQHF. This chain joins TRBV27 and TRBJ1-5; D ambiguous. Trimming took off 5 bases at V and 2 bases at J, with 13 bases between the two ends. Germline CDR1 reads MNHEY; CDR2 reads SMNVEV (reference sequence). CDR3 size: 15 residues.

In this sample, this clonotype turned up a few times. The V and J genes are TRBV20-1 and TRBJ2-3; 7 nucleotides agree with TRBD2. The CDR3 is 15 amino acids. Germline trimming cut 5 bases from V and 2 bases from J; bases unmatched to any gene: 10. Germline V gene sequence: CDR1 DFQATT, CDR2 SNEGSKA (reference sequence). The CDR3 loop is CSAGVGLVITDTQYF. The DNA for the CDR3 is TGCAGTGCTGGAGTAGGACTAGTAATCACAGATACGCAGTATTTT.

In its sample, this clonotype was seen many times. This chain joins TRBV7-6 and TRBJ1-1, with D uncertain. The CDR3 totals 16 residues. Trimming shortened V by 2 bases and J by 1 base, and 14 bases separated the two germline ends. CDR1 SGHVS and CDR2 FNYEAQ come from the germline V gene. In DNA form, the CDR3 reads TGTGCCAGCAGCTTAAAGGCTTACCCCGCGAACACTGAAGCTTTCTTT. This sequence encodes CASSLKAYPANTEAFF. The full variable domain, in which reference TRBV7-6 and TRBJ1-1 provide the parts outside the CDR3, is GAGVSQSPRYKVTKRGQDVALRCDPISGHVSLYWYRQALGQGPEFLTYFNYEAQQDKSGLPNDRFSAERPEGSISTLTIQRTEQRDSAMYRCASSLKAYPANTEAFFGQGTRLTVV.

This clonotype was counted only a few times. J is TRBJ1-1 and V is TRBV19; TRBD1 matches at 10 bases. V gave up 5 bases and J gave up 6 bases; unmatched junction bases: 6. The germline V gene encodes CDR1 LNHDA and CDR2 SQIVND (reference sequence). The CDR3 totals 14 residues. The CDR3 DNA reads TGTGCCAGTAGTCGGACAGGGGGTACGGCTGAAGCTTTCTTT. Translated: CASSRTGGTAEAFF.

The V gene is TRBV27, the J gene TRBJ1-5; perhaps TRBD1 as D (5 bases). Germline-derived CDR1 and CDR2 are MNHEY and SMNVEV (reference sequence). The V and J ends lost 0 bases and 4 bases respectively, with 10 bases between them. CDR3 length: 15 amino acids. CDR3 nucleotide sequence: TGTGCCAGCAGTTTATCGTGGGGCGCGAATCAGCCCCAGCATTTT. This translates into CASSLSWGANQPQHF.

Regarding this clonotype: At one end the junction does not follow the germline gene, possibly because of a read error. The chain uses TRBV5-3 and TRBJ2-1; TRBD2 agrees at 9 bases. TRBV5-3 is an ORF, with its function uncertain. This CDR3 is built from 15 residues. The CDR3 DNA is TGTGCCAGCAGCTTGGCAGCGGGGGGCCGAGATGAGCAGTTCTTC. Protein: CASSLAAGGRDEQFF.

This clonotype was observed a handful of times. In DNA, the CDR3 is TGTGCCAGCAGCCCCCGGGACAGGATACCAGATACGCAGTATTTT. Its protein product is CASSPRDRIPDTQYF. This rearrangement joins TRBV7-9 to TRBJ2-3, with 8 bases lining up with TRBD1. After removal of 5 bases from V and 4 bases from J, the junction contained 8 bases not matched to a gene. The germline V gene encodes CDR1 SEHNR and CDR2 FQNEAQ (reference sequence). The CDR3 extends over 15 amino acids.

This clonotype was seen ten or more times. The rearrangement joins TRBV14 to TRBJ2-3, with 7 bases fitting TRBD2. Looked up from germline, CDR1 is SGHDN and CDR2 is FVKESK. V trimming: 6 bases; J trimming: 0 bases; junction bases outside the gene matches: 6. The CDR3 has 15 residues. DNA of the CDR3: TGTGCCAGCAGTCTCGGGGGGATAAGCACAGATACGCAGTATTTT. The encoded protein is CASSLGGISTDTQYF.

This clonotype was detected only a few times. V and J are TRBV27 and TRBJ2-3, with D perhaps matching TRBD1 or TRBD2 (5 bases each). The germline gives CDR1 MNHEY, CDR2 SMNVEV (reference sequence). This CDR3 has 12 residues. V lost 8 bases to trimming and J lost 3 bases, with 9 bases between them. The CDR3 region is CASPGPTDTQYF. As DNA, the CDR3 is TGTGCCAGCCCGGGACCAACAGATACGCAGTATTTT.

The rearrangement joins TRBV7-6 to TRBJ2-5; 7 bases map to TRBD2. Trimming removed 1 base from V and 2 bases from J; junction bases left unmatched: 4. The CDR3 runs to 15 residues. Germline V gene data show CDR1 as SGHVS and CDR2 as FNYEAQ. CDR3 sequence: CASSLGKGLQETQYF. CDR3 nucleotide sequence: TGTGCCAGCAGCTTAGGAAAGGGACTACAAGAGACCCAGTACTTC. The entire variable domain, with the rest obtained from reference TRBV7-6 and TRBJ2-5, is as follows: GAGVSQSPRYKVTKRGQDVALRCDPISGHVSLYWYRQALGQGPEFLTYFNYEAQQDKSGLPNDRFSAERPEGSISTLTIQRTEQRDSAMYRCASSLGKGLQETQYFGPGTRLLVL.

The rearrangement joins TRBV7-8 to TRBJ1-5, with D possibly TRBD1 on 6 matching bases. The CDR3 covers 20 residues. V was clipped by 1 base and J by 0 bases, with 22 bases between them. Germline V gives CDR1 SGHVS, CDR2 FQNEAQ. As DNA, the CDR3 is TGTGCCAGCAGCTTAGTTGGACAGCTGATTGGGGAGTATAGCAATCAGCCCCAGCATTTT. As protein: CASSLVGQLIGEYSNQPQHF.

The J gene is TRBJ2-5, the V gene TRBV12-3 or TRBV12-4; 11 bases are a match to TRBD2. Trimming at V came to 3 bases and at J to 4 bases, leaving 7 bases not matched to a gene. The CDR3 is made up of 16 amino acids. CDR3 nucleotides: TGTGCCAGCAGTTTCCCGACTAGCGGGGTCCCAGAGACCCAGTACTTC. It encodes CASSFPTSGVPETQYF.

There are a few counts of this clonotype. The rearrangement links TRBV27 to TRBJ2-2; 8 bases align to TRBD2. V trimming: 2 bases; J trimming: 6 bases; junction bases outside the gene matches: 11. This CDR3 has 17 amino acids. Germline lookup yields CDR1 MNHEY and CDR2 SMNVEV (reference sequence). In DNA form, the CDR3 reads TGTGCCAGCAGTTTAGCCGGGAGGGCAGGGAAGGCCGGGGAGCTGTTTTTT. It encodes CASSLAGRAGKAGELFF.

This chain uses TRBV9 with TRBJ2-3; TRBD2 aligns across 16 bases. Losses at the gene ends were 3 bases for V and 6 bases for J; bases not matched to a gene: 10. This CDR3 is 18 amino acids long. Germline values: CDR1 SGDLS, CDR2 YYNGEE. The CDR3 sequence is CASSGGTSGGAPPDTQYF. The CDR3, as DNA: TGTGCCAGCAGCGGGGGGACTAGCGGGGGGGCCCCTCCTGATACGCAGTATTTT.

The chain recombines TRBV6-5 with TRBJ2-3; D might be TRBD1 (6 bases). The CDR3 totals 15 residues. Trimming cost V 2 bases and J 6 bases, with 15 bases left between them. CDR1 is MNHEY, CDR2 SVGAGI, per germline. The CDR3 region has the DNA TGTGCCAGCAGTTACGAGGACAGTGGATTTGATACGCAGTATTTT. Its translation: CASSYEDSGFDTQYF.

The chain is built from TRBV29-1 and TRBJ2-2; D is ambiguous. The CDR3 consists of 13 residues. The ends were cut back, 0 bases at V and 5 bases at J, with 7 bases in the middle. The V gene's germline CDR1 is SQVTM and CDR2 ANQGSEA. The CDR3 sequence: CSVEDEATGELFF. CDR3 sequence (DNA): TGCAGCGTTGAAGATGAAGCTACCGGGGAGCTGTTTTTT.

This clonotype came up a few times. J is TRBJ2-1 and V is TRBV5-1, with D unresolved. This CDR3 is built from 12 residues. The V gene's germline CDR1 is SGHRS and CDR2 YFSETQ. V was clipped by 5 bases and J by 9 bases, with 12 bases between them. This CDR3 reads CASSGVWGEQFF. The CDR3 nucleotides read TGCGCCAGCAGTGGGGTTTGGGGTGAGCAGTTCTTC.

This clonotype was seen more than once but under ten times. The chain joins TRBV10-3 to TRBJ1-2; D is ambiguous. Germline V lookup: CDR1 ENHRY, CDR2 SYGVKD. The ends were cut back, 6 bases at V and 5 bases at J, with 28 bases in the middle. This CDR3 contains 18 residues. The CDR3 DNA reads TGTGCCATCAGAATAAGGAGGGCACTTCAACCCGAGATGTATGGCTACACCTTC. Encoded protein: CAIRIRRALQPEMYGYTF.

This clonotype was seen ten or more times. As DNA, the CDR3 is TGTGCCAGCAGCCCAATGACTAGCGGGGGCCACAATGAGCAGTTCTTC. Translation gives CASSPMTSGGHNEQFF. The J gene is TRBJ2-1, the V gene TRBV11-1; 12 nucleotides match TRBD2. V lost 5 bases to trimming and J lost 5 bases; unmatched junction nucleotides: 7. The germline gives CDR1 SGHAT, CDR2 FQDESV (reference sequence). The CDR3 contains 16 residues.

V usage is TRBV15 and J usage is TRBJ1-2; 12 bases are a match to TRBD1. Germline V gene data show CDR1 as LNHNV and CDR2 as YYDKDF (reference sequence). Trimming removed 8 bases from V and 7 bases from J; junction bases left unmatched: 5. CDR3 size: 13 residues. As DNA, the CDR3 is TGTGCCACCCCCGGGACAGGGGGCTTTGGCTACACCTTC. This encodes CATPGTGGFGYTF.

This clonotype was seen a few times. V gene TRBV6-1 combines with J gene TRBJ1-1, with no clear D. This CDR3 spans 16 amino acids. V dropped 2 bases and J dropped 0 bases, with 13 bases sitting between them. Germline loops: CDR1 MNHNS, CDR2 SASEGT. CDR3 DNA sequence: TGTGCCAGCAGTGAATTCGGCGCGCCCTTGAACACTGAAGCTTTCTTT. This codes for CASSEFGAPLNTEAFF.

This clonotype was detected many times. At one boundary the junction diverges from the germline segment, which might be a read error. The genes are TRBV7-9 and TRBJ1-1; perhaps TRBD1 as D (6 bases). CDR1 SEHNR and CDR2 FQNEAQ come from the germline V gene (reference sequence). The CDR3 runs 14 residues. The CDR3: CASRLGQGLTEAFF. The CDR3 DNA reads as TGTGCCAGCAGATTAGGGCAGGGGCTCACTGAAGCTTTCTTT.

The J gene is TRBJ2-5, the V gene TRBV7-9, with D possibly being TRBD2 (5 bases). V was shortened by 5 bases and J by 5 bases, with 18 bases between the two germline ends. This CDR3 has 15 residues. Germline V gene sequence: CDR1 SEHNR, CDR2 FQNEAQ (reference sequence). As DNA, the CDR3 is TGTGCCAGCAGCCCCAGGACTTTTTCTCGGGAGACCCAGTACTTC. It specifies CASSPRTFSRETQYF.

J is TRBJ1-1 and V is TRBV28; D is undetermined. Germline V gives CDR1 MDHEN, CDR2 SYDVKM. V gave up 3 bases and J gave up 4 bases, with 12 bases separating them. The CDR3 contains 14 residues. DNA of the CDR3: TGTGCCAGCAGTTTCCGGGCGATGGCCACTGAAGCTTTCTTT. Its translation: CASSFRAMATEAFF. The entire variable domain, with the rest obtained from reference TRBV28 and TRBJ1-1, is as follows: DVKVTQSSRYLVKRTGEKVFLECVQDMDHENMFWYRQDPGLGLRLIYFSYDVKMKEKGDIPEGYSVSREKKERFSLILESASTNQTSMYLCASSFRAMATEAFFGQGTRLTVV.